This T cell receptor beta chain emerged from a study of blood T cell repertoires in COVID-19 (TCRdb year 2020). About the study as a whole: Samples from collaborators originated in the United States, Italy and Spain and spanned both the acute and convalescent phases of COVID-19. The prospective study material was composed of cDNA or gDNA derived from T cells, B-cell-depleted T cells, or PBMCs. The dataset comprised deeply sampled blood TCRbeta repertoires from subjects exposed to, actively infected with, or recovered from COVID-19. The repertoires were released in a freely available public database meant as a resource for research on the immune response to SARS-CoV-2. The samples were drawn from two sources: the first 160 participants of the ongoing ImmuneRACE study, and 1,254 subjects contributed by 6 global collaborators. A de-identified subject ID, COVID-19 status, age in years and sex were almost always included in the sample metadata. Where HLA class I and class II types were available, the types were taken from metadata supplied by the sample provider, not from assay-based typing. What the study reported, not specific to this receptor: Clinical and demographic metadata were provided uncurated, with the amount varying by source and participant.

TCRbeta CDR3 regions were amplified from genomic DNA using the immunoSEQ Assay, a bias-controlled multiplex PCR. Turning to the authors' computational methods: Within the assay, amplification of reference gene primers was used to estimate how many nucleated cells each sample contained. Sequence reads were collapsed and filtered to measure the absolute abundance of every unique TCRbeta CDR3 rearrangement. Productive Simpson clonality was computed per sample as the square root of Simpson's diversity index over productive rearrangements. TCRdb's version of the immuneACCESS table is confined to in-frame rearrangements and falls short of the full clone set. An unresolved V gene accounts for under half of the shortfall where checked; the remainder is of unknown origin. V, J and clone size are taken as reported in that table, and D and trimming were inferred from the DNA itself. Recorded for this sample are about 87,000 clones; around 90% of them occurred a single time. Of the sample, around 5% is held by the ten largest clones.

The collaborating institutions used their own protocols to collect whole blood in K2EDTA tubes. Collaborator samples were shipped for TCRbeta analysis as frozen whole blood, isolated PBMCs, or DNA extracted from either sample type. Cut back by 1 base and 10 bases, the V and J ends lie 8 bases apart. Including cysteine and phenylalanine, the CDR3 has 12 amino acids. Here the CDR3 DNA is all that survives: 36 bases in frame from base 1. This clone came up once. What antigen it recognizes has not been identified. Qualities for individual bases were not recorded, and no much larger clone is one base off. This chain joins TRBV12-3 or TRBV12-4 to TRBJ2-1; no D segment can be confidently identified. This receptor was obtained from a man aged 35-49 years with acute or convalescent COVID-19. The sample was peripheral blood. The CDR3 protein is CASSLVRSEQFF. Here is the DNA: TGTGCCAGCAGTTTAGTGAGATCCGAGCAGTTCTTC.